The T cell receptor (beta chain) described here comes from a study of blood T cell repertoires in COVID-19. Whole-study context: The samples span acute and convalescent COVID-19 from the United States, Italy and Spain. PBMCs, B-cell-depleted T cells, or T cells provided the cDNA or gDNA that made up the material.

V lost 3 bases to trimming and J lost 1 base, with 10 bases between them. The CDR3 spans 14 residues. From germline, CDR1 is LNHDA and CDR2 SQIVND (reference sequence). In the source study's methods: How many nucleated cells were present was estimated from reference gene primer amplification. Libraries were prepared by immunoSEQ multiplex PCR; TCRdb keeps only in-frame clonotypes and omits some of them. The V and J calls and clone size come from that table; D and trimming were worked out from the DNA. The table lists about 210,000 clones, 70% to 85% of them singletons, with about 2.1% in the top ten.

This chain connects TRBV19 to TRBJ2-7, with D possibly being TRBD2 (5 bases). This sequence originates from a man aged 40-49 years who had recovered from COVID-19. The sample comprised peripheral blood. For the CDR3, the DNA is TGTGCCAGTAGTATGCTAGAGGGTTCCTACGAGCAGTACTTC. This sequence encodes CASSMLEGSYEQYF.